The sequence of this T cell receptor (beta chain) was determined in a study of blood T cell repertoires in COVID-19. The assay was immunoSEQ multiplex PCR, and TCRdb's table has in-frame clones only and misses some. This table holds fewer than 200,000 clones, about three quarters found once. The J segment lost 15 bases and the V segment lost 0 bases, leaving 13 bases of the junction unmatched. CDR1 is LGHDT, CDR2 YNNKEL, per germline (reference sequence). There are 16 residues in the CDR3. The chain joins TRBV3-1 (or the pseudogene TRBV3-2) to TRBJ2-3, with 12 nucleotides matching TRBD2. The receptor comes from a woman aged 70 to 79 with acute or convalescent COVID-19. Specimen: peripheral blood. The CDR3 DNA reads TGTGCCAGCAGCCAAGATACTAGGCTAGCGGGAGGGGGCGTTTATTTT. Translating gives CASSQDTRLAGGGVYF.